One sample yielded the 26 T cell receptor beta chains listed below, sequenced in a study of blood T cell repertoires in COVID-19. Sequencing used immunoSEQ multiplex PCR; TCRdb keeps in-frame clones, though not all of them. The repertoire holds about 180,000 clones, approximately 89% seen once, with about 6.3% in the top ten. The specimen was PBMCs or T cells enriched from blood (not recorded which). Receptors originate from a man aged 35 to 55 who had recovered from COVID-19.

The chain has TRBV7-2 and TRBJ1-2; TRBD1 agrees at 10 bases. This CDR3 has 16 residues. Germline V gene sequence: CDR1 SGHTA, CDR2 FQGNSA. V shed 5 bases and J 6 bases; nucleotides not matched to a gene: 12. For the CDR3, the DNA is TGTGCCAGCAGCCATTCCAACTTGGGACAGGGGAATGGCTACACCTTC. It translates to CASSHSNLGQGNGYTF.

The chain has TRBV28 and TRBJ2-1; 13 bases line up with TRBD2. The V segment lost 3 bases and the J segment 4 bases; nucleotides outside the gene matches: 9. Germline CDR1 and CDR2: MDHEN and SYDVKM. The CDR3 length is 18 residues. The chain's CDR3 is CASSFPGLAGRAYNEQFF. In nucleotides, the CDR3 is TGTGCCAGCAGTTTCCCGGGACTAGCGGGAAGGGCATACAATGAGCAGTTCTTC. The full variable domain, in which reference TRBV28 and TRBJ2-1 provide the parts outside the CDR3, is DVKVTQSSRYLVKRTGEKVFLECVQDMDHENMFWYRQDPGLGLRLIYFSYDVKMKEKGDIPEGYSVSREKKERFSLILESASTNQTSMYLCASSFPGLAGRAYNEQFFGPGTRLTVL.

The CDR3: CASSPTDSSGYTF. CDR3 nucleotides: TGTGCCAGCAGCCCAACCGACTCTAGTGGCTACACCTTC. The chain links TRBV12-3 or TRBV12-4 to TRBJ1-2, with D unresolved. V was pared by 6 bases and J by 7 bases, with 15 bases between. The CDR3 contains 13 residues.

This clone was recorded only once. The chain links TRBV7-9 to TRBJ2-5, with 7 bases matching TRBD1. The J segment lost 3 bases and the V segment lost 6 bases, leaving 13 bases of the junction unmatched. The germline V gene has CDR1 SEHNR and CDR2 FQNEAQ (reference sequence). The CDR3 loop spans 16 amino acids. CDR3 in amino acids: CASRRTGRAPEETQYF. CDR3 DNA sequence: TGTGCCAGCAGGAGGACAGGCCGGGCGCCTGAAGAGACCCAGTACTTC.

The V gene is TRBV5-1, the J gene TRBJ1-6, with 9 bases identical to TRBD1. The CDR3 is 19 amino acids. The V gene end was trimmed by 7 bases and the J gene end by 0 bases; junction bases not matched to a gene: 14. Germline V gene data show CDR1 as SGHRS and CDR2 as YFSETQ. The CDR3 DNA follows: TGCGCCAGCCGTACACTGACCGGGACAGGGACCTCCTATAATTCACCCCTCCACTTT. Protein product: CASRTLTGTGTSYNSPLHF.

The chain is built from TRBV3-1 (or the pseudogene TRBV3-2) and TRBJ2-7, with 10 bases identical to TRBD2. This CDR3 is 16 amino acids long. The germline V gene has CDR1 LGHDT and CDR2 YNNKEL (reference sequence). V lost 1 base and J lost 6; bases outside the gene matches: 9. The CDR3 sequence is CASSQGTASGSVEQYF. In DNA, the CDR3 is TGTGCCAGCAGCCAAGGGACAGCTAGCGGGAGTGTCGAGCAGTACTTC.

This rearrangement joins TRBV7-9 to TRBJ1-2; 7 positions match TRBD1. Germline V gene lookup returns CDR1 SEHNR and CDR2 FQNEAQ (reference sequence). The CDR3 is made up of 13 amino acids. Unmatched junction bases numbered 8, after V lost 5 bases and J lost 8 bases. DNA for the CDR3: TGTGCCAGCAGCCCGTCAGGGGGGAACGGCTACACCTTC. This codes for CASSPSGGNGYTF.

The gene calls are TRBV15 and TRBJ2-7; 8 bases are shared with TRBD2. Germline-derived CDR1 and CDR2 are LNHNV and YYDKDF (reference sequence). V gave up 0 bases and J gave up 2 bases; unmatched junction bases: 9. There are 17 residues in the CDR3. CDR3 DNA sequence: TGTGCCACCAGCAGAGACGTCCCGGGACTAGGGACCTACGAGCAGTACTTC. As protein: CATSRDVPGLGTYEQYF. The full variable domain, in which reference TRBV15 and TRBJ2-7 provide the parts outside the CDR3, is DAMVIQNPRYQVTQFGKPVTLSCSQTLNHNVMYWYQQKSSQAPKLLFHYYDKDFNNEADTPDNFQSRRPNTSFCFLDIRSPGLGDTAMYLCATSRDVPGLGTYEQYFGPGTRLTVT.

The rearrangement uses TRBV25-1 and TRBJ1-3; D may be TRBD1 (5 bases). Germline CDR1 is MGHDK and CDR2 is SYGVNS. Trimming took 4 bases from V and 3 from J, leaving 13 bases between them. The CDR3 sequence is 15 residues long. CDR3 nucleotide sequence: TGTGCCAGCAGTGGAGGCAGGGTGGGTGGAAACACCATATATTTT. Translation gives CASSGGRVGGNTIYF. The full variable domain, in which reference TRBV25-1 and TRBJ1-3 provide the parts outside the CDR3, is EADIYQTPRYLVIGTGKKITLECSQTMGHDKMYWYQQDPGMELHLIHYSYGVNSTEKGDLSSESTVSRIRTEHFPLTLESARPSHTSQYLCASSGGRVGGNTIYFGEGSWLTVV.

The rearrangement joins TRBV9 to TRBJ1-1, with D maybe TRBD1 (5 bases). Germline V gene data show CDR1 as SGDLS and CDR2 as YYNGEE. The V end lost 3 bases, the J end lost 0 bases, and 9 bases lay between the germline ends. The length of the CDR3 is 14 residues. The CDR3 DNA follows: TGTGCCAGCAGCGCAGAGACAGTGAACACTGAAGCTTTCTTT. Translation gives CASSAETVNTEAFF. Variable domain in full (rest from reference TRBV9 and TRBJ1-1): DSGVTQTPKHLITATGQRVTLRCSPRSGDLSVYWYQQSLDQGLQFLIQYYNGEERAKGNILERFSAQQFPDLHSELNLSSLELGDSALYFCASSAETVNTEAFFGQGTRLTVV.

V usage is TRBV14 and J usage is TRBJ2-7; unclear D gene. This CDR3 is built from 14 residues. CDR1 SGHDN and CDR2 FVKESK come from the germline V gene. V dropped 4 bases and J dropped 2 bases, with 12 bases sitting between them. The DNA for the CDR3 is TGTGCCAGCAGCCGCAGAGGCGTAGCCTACGAGCAGTACTTC. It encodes CASSRRGVAYEQYF.

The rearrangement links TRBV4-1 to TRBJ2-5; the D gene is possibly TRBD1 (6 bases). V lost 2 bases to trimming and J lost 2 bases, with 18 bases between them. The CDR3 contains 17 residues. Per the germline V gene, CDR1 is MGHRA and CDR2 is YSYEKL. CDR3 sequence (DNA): TGCGCCAGCAGCCAAAGCCCCATTTACAGGGTTCAAGAGACCCAGTACTTC. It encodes CASSQSPIYRVQETQYF.

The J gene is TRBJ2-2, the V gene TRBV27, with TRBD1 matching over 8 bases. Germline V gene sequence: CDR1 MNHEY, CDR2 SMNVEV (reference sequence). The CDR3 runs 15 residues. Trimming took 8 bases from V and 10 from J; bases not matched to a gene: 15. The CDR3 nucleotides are TGTGCCAGCGGTCCCCTCGGGACAGGAACCTCGGAGCTGTTTTTT. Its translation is CASGPLGTGTSELFF.

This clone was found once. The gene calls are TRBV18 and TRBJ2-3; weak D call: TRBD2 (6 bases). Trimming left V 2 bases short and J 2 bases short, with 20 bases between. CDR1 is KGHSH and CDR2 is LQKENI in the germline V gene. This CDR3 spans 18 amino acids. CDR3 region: CASSPAVPTGTLTDTQYF. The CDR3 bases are TGTGCCAGCTCACCAGCAGTCCCCACCGGGACTCTCACAGATACGCAGTATTTT.

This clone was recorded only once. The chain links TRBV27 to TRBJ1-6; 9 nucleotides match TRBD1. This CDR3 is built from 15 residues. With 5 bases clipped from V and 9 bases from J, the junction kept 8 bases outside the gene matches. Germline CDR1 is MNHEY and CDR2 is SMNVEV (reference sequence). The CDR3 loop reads CASSPRDRVSSPLHF. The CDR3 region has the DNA TGTGCCAGCAGTCCACGGGACAGGGTGTCTTCACCCCTCCACTTT.

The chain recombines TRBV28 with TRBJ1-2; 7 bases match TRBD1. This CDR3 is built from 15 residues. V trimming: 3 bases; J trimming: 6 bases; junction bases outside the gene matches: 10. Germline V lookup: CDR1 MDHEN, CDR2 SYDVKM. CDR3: CASSFLDRESHGYTF. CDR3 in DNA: TGTGCCAGCAGTTTCCTAGACAGGGAAAGTCATGGCTACACCTTC.

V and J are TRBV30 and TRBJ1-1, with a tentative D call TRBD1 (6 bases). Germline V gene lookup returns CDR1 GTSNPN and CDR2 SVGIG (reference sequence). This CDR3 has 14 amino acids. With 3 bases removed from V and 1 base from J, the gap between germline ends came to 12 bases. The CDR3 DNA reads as TGTGCCTGGAGGATGCCGGGACAGAACACTGAAGCTTTCTTT. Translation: CAWRMPGQNTEAFF.

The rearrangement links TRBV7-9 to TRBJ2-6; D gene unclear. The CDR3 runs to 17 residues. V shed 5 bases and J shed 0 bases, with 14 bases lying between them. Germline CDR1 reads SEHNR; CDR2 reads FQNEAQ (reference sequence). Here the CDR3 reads CASSPLYGDSGANVLTF. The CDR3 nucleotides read TGTGCCAGCAGCCCACTTTACGGAGACTCTGGGGCCAACGTCCTGACTTTC.

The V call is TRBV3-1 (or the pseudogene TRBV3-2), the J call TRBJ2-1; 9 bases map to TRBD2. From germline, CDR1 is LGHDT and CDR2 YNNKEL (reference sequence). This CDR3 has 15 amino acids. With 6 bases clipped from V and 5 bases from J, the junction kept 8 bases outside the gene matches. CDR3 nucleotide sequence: TGTGCCAGCAGTCGTGCTAGCGGGGCACACAATGAGCAGTTCTTC. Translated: CASSRASGAHNEQFF.

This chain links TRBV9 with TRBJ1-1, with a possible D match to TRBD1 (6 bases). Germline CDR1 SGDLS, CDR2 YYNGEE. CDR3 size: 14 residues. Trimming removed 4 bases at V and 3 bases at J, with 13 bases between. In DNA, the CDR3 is TGTGCCAGCAGCTCTAGGGGGGGCCACACTGAAGCTTTCTTT. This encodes CASSSRGGHTEAFF.

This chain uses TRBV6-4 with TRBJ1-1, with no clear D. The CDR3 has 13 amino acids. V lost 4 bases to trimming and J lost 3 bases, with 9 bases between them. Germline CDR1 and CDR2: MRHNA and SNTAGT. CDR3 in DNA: TGTGCCAGCAGTGCTAAGTTCGACACTGAAGCTTTCTTT. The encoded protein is CASSAKFDTEAFF.

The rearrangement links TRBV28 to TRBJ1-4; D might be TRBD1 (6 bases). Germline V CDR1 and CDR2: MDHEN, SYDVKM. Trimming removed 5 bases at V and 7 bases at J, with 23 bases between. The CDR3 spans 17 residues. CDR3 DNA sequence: TGTGCCAGCAGTCCCCTCGGACAGCCCGGTGAGGTTGAAAAACTGTTTTTT. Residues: CASSPLGQPGEVEKLFF. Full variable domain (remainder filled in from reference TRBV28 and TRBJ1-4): DVKVTQSSRYLVKRTGEKVFLECVQDMDHENMFWYRQDPGLGLRLIYFSYDVKMKEKGDIPEGYSVSREKKERFSLILESASTNQTSMYLCASSPLGQPGEVEKLFFGSGTQLSVL.

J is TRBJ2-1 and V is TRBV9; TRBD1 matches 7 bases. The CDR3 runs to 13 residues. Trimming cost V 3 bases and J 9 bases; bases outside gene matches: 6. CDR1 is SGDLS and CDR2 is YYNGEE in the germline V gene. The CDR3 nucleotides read TGTGCCAGCAGCGCAAGCTCAGGGGGTGAGCAGTTCTTC. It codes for CASSASSGGEQFF. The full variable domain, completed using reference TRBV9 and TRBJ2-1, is DSGVTQTPKHLITATGQRVTLRCSPRSGDLSVYWYQQSLDQGLQFLIQYYNGEERAKGNILERFSAQQFPDLHSELNLSSLELGDSALYFCASSASSGGEQFFGPGTRLTVL.

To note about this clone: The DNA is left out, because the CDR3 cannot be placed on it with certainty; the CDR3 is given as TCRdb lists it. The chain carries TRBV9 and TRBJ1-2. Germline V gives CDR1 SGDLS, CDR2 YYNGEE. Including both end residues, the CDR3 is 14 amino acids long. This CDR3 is CASSVAFGSGGYTF.

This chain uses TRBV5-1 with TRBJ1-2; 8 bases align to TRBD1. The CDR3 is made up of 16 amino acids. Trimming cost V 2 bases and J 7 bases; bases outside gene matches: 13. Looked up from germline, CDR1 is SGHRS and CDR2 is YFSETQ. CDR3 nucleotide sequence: TGCGCCAGCAGCTTACCGGGACAGGCGGGTTTAGGTGGCTACACCTTC. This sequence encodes CASSLPGQAGLGGYTF. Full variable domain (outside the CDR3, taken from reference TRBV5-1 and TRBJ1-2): KAGVTQTPRYLIKTRGQQVTLSCSPISGHRSVSWYQQTPGQGLQFLFEYFSETQRNKGNFPGRFSGRQFSNSRSEMNVSTLELGDSALYLCASSLPGQAGLGGYTFGSGTRLTVV.

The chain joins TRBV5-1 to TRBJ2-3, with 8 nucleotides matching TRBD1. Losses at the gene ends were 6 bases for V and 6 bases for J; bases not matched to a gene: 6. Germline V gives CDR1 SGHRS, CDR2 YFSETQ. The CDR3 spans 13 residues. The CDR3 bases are TGCGCCAGCATGGACAGGGCCGGGGATACGCAGTATTTT. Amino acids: CASMDRAGDTQYF.